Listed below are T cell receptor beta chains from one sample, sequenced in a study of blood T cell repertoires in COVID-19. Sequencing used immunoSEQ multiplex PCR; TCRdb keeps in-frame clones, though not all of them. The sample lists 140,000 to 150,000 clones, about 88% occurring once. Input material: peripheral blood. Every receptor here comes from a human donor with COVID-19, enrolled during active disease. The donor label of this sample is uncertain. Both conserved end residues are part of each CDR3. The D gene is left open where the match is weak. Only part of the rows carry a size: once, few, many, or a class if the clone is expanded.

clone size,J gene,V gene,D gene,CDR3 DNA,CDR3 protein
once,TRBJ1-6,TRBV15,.,TGTGCCACCAGCAGAGAGACAGGAGATAATTCACCCCTCCACTTT,CATSRETGDNSPLHF
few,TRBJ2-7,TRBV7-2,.,TGTGCCAGCAGCTCTGTGGGGGGGGCCCGCCCCCTCGAGCAGTACTTC,CASSSVGGARPLEQYF
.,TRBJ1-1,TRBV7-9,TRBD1,TGTGCCAGCAGCTTAGCTCCAGGGACAGACATGAACACTGAAGCTTTCTTT,CASSLAPGTDMNTEAFF
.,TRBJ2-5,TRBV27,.,TGTGCCAGCAGTTTAGGGGCGTGGGAGACCCAGTACTTC,CASSLGAWETQYF
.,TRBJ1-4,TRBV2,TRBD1,TGTGCCACCCGAGACAGGGAAGGTGAAAAACTGTTTTTT,CATRDREGEKLFF
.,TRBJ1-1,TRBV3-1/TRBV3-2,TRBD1,TGTGCCAGCAGCCAAGGACAGGGAAGAGGCACTGAAGCTTTCTTT,CASSQGQGRGTEAFF
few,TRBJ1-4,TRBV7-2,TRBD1,TGTGCCAGCAGCTCGATATTTTGGGGGACAGCCTTAACCGAAAAACTGTTTTTT,CASSSIFWGTALTEKLFF
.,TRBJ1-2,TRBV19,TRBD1,TGTGCCAGTAGTGTGTCCACCCAGGGGGATATCCCCTATGGCTACACCTTC,CASSVSTQGDIPYGYTF
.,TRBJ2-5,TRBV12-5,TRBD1,TGTGCTAGTGGAAGGACAGGGGAAGAGACCCAGTACTTC,CASGRTGEETQYF
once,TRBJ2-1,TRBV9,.,TGTGCCAGCAGCGTAGCGGGTTACAATGAGCAGTTCTTC,CASSVAGYNEQFF
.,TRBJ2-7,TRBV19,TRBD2,TGTGCCAGTAGTGTTAGCGGGAGTGTTGCCCACGAGCAGTACTTC,CASSVSGSVAHEQYF
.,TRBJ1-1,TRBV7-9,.,TGTGCCAGCAGCTTCGGGGGGCTAGGGGACACTGAAGCTTTCTTT,CASSFGGLGDTEAFF
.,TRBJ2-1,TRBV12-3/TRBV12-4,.,TGTGCCAGCAGCCCTTCGGTGAATGAGCAGTTCTTC,CASSPSVNEQFF
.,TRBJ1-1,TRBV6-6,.,TGTGCCAGCACCGGGGGTGGGACGAACACTGAAGCTTTCTTT,CASTGGGTNTEAFF
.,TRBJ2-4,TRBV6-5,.,TGTGCCAGCAAGCGGGAAAACATTCAGTACTTC,CASKRENIQYF
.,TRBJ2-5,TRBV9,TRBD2,TGTGCCAGCAGCGTAGGACTAGCGGGAGGGCCAACGGAAGAGACCCAGTACTTC,CASSVGLAGGPTEETQYF
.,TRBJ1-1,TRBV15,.,TGTGCCACCAGCTCCTCCGCGGGCAGGGGGAACACTGAAGCTTTCTTT,CATSSSAGRGNTEAFF
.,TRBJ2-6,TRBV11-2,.,TGTGCCAGCAGCAAAGATCGACTTTCTGGGGCCAACGTCCTGACTTTC,CASSKDRLSGANVLTF
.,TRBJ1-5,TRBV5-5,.,TGTGCCAGCAGCTTGTTCGGGGATAGCAATCAGCCCCAGCATTTT,CASSLFGDSNQPQHF
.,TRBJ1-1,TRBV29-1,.,TGCAGCGCCCAGGGTGATCGGTACACTGAAGCTTTCTTT,CSAQGDRYTEAFF
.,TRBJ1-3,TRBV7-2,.,TGTGCCAGCAGCTTAGTTCGGGGGGACCCCATATATTTT,CASSLVRGDPIYF
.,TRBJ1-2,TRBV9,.,TGTGCCAGCAGCGTAGACCTCCCAGGGTCTGTAAGAGGCTACACCTTC,CASSVDLPGSVRGYTF
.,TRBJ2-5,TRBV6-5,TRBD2,TGTGCCAGCACCGGGACTAGCAAAGAGACCCAGTACTTC,CASTGTSKETQYF
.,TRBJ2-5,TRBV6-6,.,TGTGCCAGCAGGGGCGGGGTGACCCAGTACTTC,CASRGGVTQYF
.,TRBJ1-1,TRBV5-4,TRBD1,TGTGCCAGCAGCTTGAGGACAGGGGGCGCTGGGGCTTTCTTT,CASSLRTGGAGAFF
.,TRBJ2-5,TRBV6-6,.,TGTGCCAGCAGTTACTCCGGGACTGGTCAAGAGACCCAGTACTTC,CASSYSGTGQETQYF
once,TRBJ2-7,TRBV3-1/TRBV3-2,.,TGTGCCAGCAGCCAAGAAGGACTCAACTACGAGCAGTACTTC,CASSQEGLNYEQYF
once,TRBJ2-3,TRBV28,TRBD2,TGTGCCAGCAGTTTATTAGCGGGCGGACCCACAGATACGCAGTATTTT,CASSLLAGGPTDTQYF
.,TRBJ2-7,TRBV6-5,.,TGTGCCAGCAATCTGGGGGGGACATCCGTCCGAGGGCAGTACTTC,CASNLGGTSVRGQYF
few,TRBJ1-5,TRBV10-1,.,TGCGCCAGCAGGATCGGGGATTATAGCAATCAGCCCCAGCATTTT,CASRIGDYSNQPQHF
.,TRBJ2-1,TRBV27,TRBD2,TGTGCCAGCAGTTTTCCCGGGGGGGCAGGCAATGAGCAGTTCTTC,CASSFPGGAGNEQFF
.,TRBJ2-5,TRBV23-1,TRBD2,TGCGCCAGCAGTCAATCGGGCGGGGGGTTCCAAGAGACCCAGTACTTC,CASSQSGGGFQETQYF
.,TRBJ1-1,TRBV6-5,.,TGTGCCAGCAGCCGCGACGGGAAGAACACTGAAGCTTTCTTT,CASSRDGKNTEAFF
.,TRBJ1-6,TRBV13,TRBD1,TGTGCCAGCAGCTTAGGGCCCCAGGGGGCTTCACCCCTCCACTTT,CASSLGPQGASPLHF
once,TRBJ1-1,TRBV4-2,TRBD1,TGTGCCAGCAGCCAAGAGGGACAGGGCGGAACTGAAGCTTTCTTT,CASSQEGQGGTEAFF
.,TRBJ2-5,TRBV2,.,TGTGCCAGCACCTCGGGGGAGGTTGAGACCCAGTACTTC,CASTSGEVETQYF
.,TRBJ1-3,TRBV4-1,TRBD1,TGCGCCAGCAGCCAGACAGGGGTAATCGCTGGAAACACCATATATTTT,CASSQTGVIAGNTIYF
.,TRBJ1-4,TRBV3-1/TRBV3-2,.,TGTGCCAGCAGCTTGAACGGAGGGGCCAACGAAAAACTGTTTTTT,CASSLNGGANEKLFF
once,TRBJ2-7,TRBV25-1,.,TGTGCCAGCAGTGAGGTGCAGGGGACCTACGAGCAGTACTTC,CASSEVQGTYEQYF
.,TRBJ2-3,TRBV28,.,TGTGCCAGCAGTCCAGGGGGGCCGGCAGATACGCAGTATTTT,CASSPGGPADTQYF
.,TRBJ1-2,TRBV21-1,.,TGTGCCAGCAGCAAAGCCGACAGGGGACACTATGGCTACACCTTC,CASSKADRGHYGYTF
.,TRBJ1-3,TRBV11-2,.,TGTGCCAGCAGCTTAGATCGCGGGGCAGCTGGAAACACCATATATTTT,CASSLDRGAAGNTIYF
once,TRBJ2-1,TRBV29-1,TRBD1,TGCAGCGTTCGACGAGGGACAGGGAATCCCTACAATGAGCAGTTCTTC,CSVRRGTGNPYNEQFF
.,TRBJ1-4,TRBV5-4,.,TGTGCCAGCAGCTTGTGGGAGTTCAATGAAAAACTGTTTTTT,CASSLWEFNEKLFF
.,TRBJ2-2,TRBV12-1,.,TGTGCCAGCAGCTTGACTCGACTAGCGGGGGGCCCCAGGCTAAACACCGGGGAGCTGTTTTTT,CASSLTRLAGGPRLNTGELFF
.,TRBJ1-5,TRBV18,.,TGTGCCAGCTCACTTGACGGGAATCAGCCCCAGCATTTT,CASSLDGNQPQHF
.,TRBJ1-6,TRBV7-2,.,TGTGCCAGCAGCTTAGTTCAGGGGTATAATTCACCCCTCCACTTT,CASSLVQGYNSPLHF
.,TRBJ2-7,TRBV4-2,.,TGTGCCAGCAGCCAAGATCGATCCAGCGGTGTGTACGAGCAGTACTTC,CASSQDRSSGVYEQYF
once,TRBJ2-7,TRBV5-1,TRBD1,TGCGCCAGCAGCGGACAGGGGTGGGACGAGCAGTACTTC,CASSGQGWDEQYF
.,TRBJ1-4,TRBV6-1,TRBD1,TGTGCCAGCAGTGAAGGTGGGACAGGGGGTGAAAAACTGTTTTTT,CASSEGGTGGEKLFF
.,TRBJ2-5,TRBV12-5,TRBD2,TGTGCTAGTGCGCAACTAGCGGGGGGGGAGACCCAGTACTTC,CASAQLAGGETQYF
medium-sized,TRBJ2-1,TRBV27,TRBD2,TGTGCCAGCAGTTTGGGAGCGGGGTACAATGAGCAGTTCTTC,CASSLGAGYNEQFF
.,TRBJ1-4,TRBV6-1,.,TGTGCCAGCAGTGAGACAACATTTACAGCTAATGAAAAACTGTTTTTT,CASSETTFTANEKLFF
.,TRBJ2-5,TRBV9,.,TGTGCCAGCAGCGTAGAGGGGCCCGAGACCCAGTACTTC,CASSVEGPETQYF
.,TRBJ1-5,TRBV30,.,TGTGCCTGGGGGACCGCGGGGGCCGTGCCCCAGCATTTT,CAWGTAGAVPQHF
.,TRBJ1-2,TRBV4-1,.,TGCGCCAGCAGCCCCCCAGAAGGGGTGGTGAGGGGCTACACCTTC,CASSPPEGVVRGYTF
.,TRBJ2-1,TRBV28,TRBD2,TGTGCCAGCAGTCCCCTCAGCGGGGGCCGTCGGGATGAGCAGTTCTTC,CASSPLSGGRRDEQFF